This T cell receptor (beta chain) was recorded in a study of cytomegalovirus exposure and HLA in healthy donors. About the study: There were roughly 80 million unique TCRs (from HLA-typed donors) in an early data release. Notes on the study in general: A later analysis linked a missense variant in DCLRE1C to the trimming of TCR beta V and J genes. Apparent HLA restriction characterized most CMV-associated TCR beta chains in a later analysis.

The CDR3 runs 15 residues. In germline, CDR1 is SGHRS, CDR2 YFSETQ. V trimming: 2 bases; J trimming: 5 bases; junction bases outside the gene matches: 6. With regard to this clone: Its antigen is not identified.

Vbeta (60) and Jbeta (13) primers were used in the PCR. Sequencing was performed with immunoSEQ multiplex PCR; in TCRdb, only in-frame clones are kept and a portion is missing. The repertoire consists of about 140,000 clones, with roughly 73% occurring once and the leading ten covering around 1.5%. The sequencing sample was made of PBMCs. V and J are TRBV5-1 and TRBJ2-3; 9 bases match TRBD2. The sequence derives from a female donor in good health and CMV-seronegative. The CDR3 here is CASSLAGLAVDTQYF. The CDR3 DNA sequence: TGCGCCAGCAGCTTAGCGGGACTAGCCGTAGATACGCAGTATTTT.